Below are 23 T cell receptor beta chains sequenced from a single sample in a study of T-cell reconstitution after alpha-beta-depleted transplantation in children. The authors prepared the TCRbeta library with unique molecular identifiers. In TCRdb, the PCR reads were re-called with MiXCR into one record per CDR3 protein. The sample yields 300,000 to 350,000 distinct CDR3 sequences, around 16% seen once. The sequences come from PBMCs, mostly from graft donor cells, collected 360 days after TCRalphabeta/CD19-depleted stem cell transplant. The receptor set was obtained from a male patient aged 2-15 years who had a stem cell transplant for acute lymphoblastic leukemia, so the T cells may come from the graft donor.

The chain is built from TRBV7-8 and TRBJ2-7; D call uncertain. The CDR3 sequence is 13 residues long. CDR1 and CDR2 from the germline V gene are SGHVS and FQNEAQ. V was clipped by 3 bases and J by 5 bases, with 11 bases between them. Here the CDR3 DNA reads TGTGCCAGCAGCTTTGGGGTCGAAAACGAGCAGTACTTC. This sequence encodes CASSFGVENEQYF. Drawing the rest from reference TRBV7-8 and TRBJ2-7, the complete variable domain is GAGVSQSPRYKVAKRGQDVALRCDPISGHVSLFWYQQALGQGPEFLTYFQNEAQLDKSGLPSDRFFAERPEGSVSTLKIQRTQQEDSAVYLCASSFGVENEQYFGPGTRLTVT.

The gene calls are TRBV20-1 and TRBJ1-1; unclear D gene. This CDR3 is built from 13 residues. Trimming took 0 bases from V and 2 from J, leaving 7 bases between them. Germline assignment: CDR1 DFQATT and CDR2 SNEGSKA (reference sequence). The CDR3 is CSARDQANTEAFF. CDR3 nucleotides: TGCAGTGCTAGAGATCAGGCCAACACTGAAGCTTTCTTT.

This clonotype was picked up a small number of times. The chain recombines TRBV13 with TRBJ2-2, with D possibly matching TRBD2 (6 bases). Trimming removed 0 bases from V and 3 bases from J, with 23 bases in between. CDR1 is PRHDT and CDR2 is FYEKMQ in the germline V gene (reference sequence). This CDR3 spans 20 amino acids. The CDR3 loop is CASSLGFGLRRKGDTGELFF. The CDR3, as DNA: TGTGCCAGCAGCTTAGGTTTTGGACTACGTAGGAAGGGAGACACCGGGGAGCTGTTTTTT.

This clonotype was observed a few times. The rearrangement uses TRBV11-3 and TRBJ1-1; TRBD1 is a possible D gene (5 bases). This CDR3 spans 13 amino acids. Germline-derived CDR1 and CDR2 are SGHNT and YENEEA. Trimming removed 3 bases from V and 7 bases from J, with 12 bases in between. The CDR3 DNA reads TGTGCCAGCAGCTTTGCAGGGTCCGATGAAGCTTTCTTT. This gives the protein CASSFAGSDEAFF.

This sequence joins TRBV5-1 and TRBJ2-3; D is unclear. V was pared by 0 bases and J by 4 bases, with 9 bases between. CDR3 size: 14 residues. The germline V gene encodes CDR1 SGHRS and CDR2 YFSETQ. The CDR3 region is CASSLGQAPDTQYF. DNA for the CDR3: TGCGCCAGCAGCTTGGGGCAGGCCCCAGATACGCAGTATTTT.

This clonotype was observed at least ten times. The rearrangement joins TRBV15 to TRBJ2-7, with a possible D match to TRBD1 (6 bases). Trimming cost V 0 bases and J 3 bases, with 12 bases left between them. Germline CDR1 is LNHNV and CDR2 is YYDKDF (reference sequence). This CDR3 is 15 amino acids long. The CDR3 sequence: CATSRDLSRGYEQYF. DNA for the CDR3: TGTGCCACCAGCAGAGACCTTAGCAGGGGCTACGAGCAGTACTTC.

This chain connects TRBV12-3 or TRBV12-4 to TRBJ2-1; 11 bases map to TRBD2. The CDR3 has 14 amino acids. Trimming took 6 bases from V and 6 from J; bases not matched to a gene: 4. CDR3 in amino acids: CASRTGTSGNEQFF. CDR3 in DNA: TGTGCCAGCAGAACCGGGACTAGCGGCAATGAGCAGTTCTTC.

The rearrangement uses TRBV20-1 and TRBJ2-5; 12 bases line up with TRBD1. V dropped 4 bases and J dropped 5; count of bases not matched to a gene: 5. CDR1 and CDR2 (germline): DFQATT, SNEGSKA (reference sequence). The CDR3 runs to 14 residues. The CDR3 spells CSAIGTGGFETQYF. CDR3 nucleotides: TGCAGTGCTATTGGGACAGGGGGCTTCGAGACCCAGTACTTC.

This clonotype has just a few counts. The chain carries TRBV7-9 and TRBJ2-5; a possible D gene is TRBD2 (5 bases). CDR3 length: 15 residues. Germline V gives CDR1 SEHNR, CDR2 FQNEAQ (reference sequence). Trimming stripped 2 bases from V and 4 bases from J, with 14 bases between. The CDR3 sequence is CASSLYGGSGETQYF. CDR3 nucleotide sequence: TGTGCCAGCAGCTTATATGGAGGTTCGGGAGAGACCCAGTACTTC.

The V and J genes are TRBV10-3 and TRBJ2-3, with TRBD2 identical over 7 bases. With 4 bases clipped from V and 1 base from J, the junction kept 8 bases outside the gene matches. Looked up from germline, CDR1 is ENHRY and CDR2 is SYGVKD. The CDR3 totals 16 residues. CDR3 residues: CAISGYSAGGTDTQYF. The CDR3 DNA follows: TGTGCCATCAGTGGGTACTCGGCGGGAGGCACAGATACGCAGTATTTT.

The chain is built from TRBV20-1 and TRBJ2-7, with unresolved D. The CDR3 is 17 amino acids. The germline V and J ends were trimmed by 1 base and 0 bases, with 19 bases remaining between them. CDR1 is DFQATT, CDR2 SNEGSKA, per germline (reference sequence). Here the CDR3 reads CSARGVQPAKSSYEQYF. CDR3 DNA sequence: TGCAGTGCTAGAGGCGTACAGCCAGCCAAAAGCTCCTACGAGCAGTACTTC.

This clonotype was detected many times. The rearrangement uses TRBV5-1 and TRBJ2-1, with 8 bases identical to TRBD2. Germline V CDR1 and CDR2: SGHRS, YFSETQ. This CDR3 comprises 16 residues. V gave up 0 bases and J gave up 10 bases; unmatched junction bases: 12. The CDR3 sequence: CASSLGASGQQPEQFF. Here the CDR3 DNA reads TGCGCCAGCAGCTTGGGCGCTAGCGGGCAACAACCGGAGCAGTTCTTC.

The V and J genes are TRBV4-3 and TRBJ1-5, with D possibly TRBD1 on 6 matching bases. The CDR3 contains 15 residues. V lost 0 bases and J lost 6, with 12 bases in between. The germline V gene encodes CDR1 LGHNA and CDR2 YSLEER. The CDR3 reads CASSQDRTARQPQHF. The CDR3 nucleotides are TGCGCCAGCAGCCAAGATAGGACAGCACGTCAGCCCCAGCATTTT.

This clonotype turned up a few times. V and J are TRBV29-1 and TRBJ1-2, with 7 positions matching TRBD1. The V gene end was trimmed by 6 bases and the J gene end by 4 bases; junction bases not matched to a gene: 8. The CDR3 length is 13 residues. CDR1 SQVTM and CDR2 ANQGSEA come from the germline V gene. DNA for the CDR3: TGCAGCGTAGCGGGACAGTCCATCTATGGCTACACCTTC. Protein sequence: CSVAGQSIYGYTF.

The V call is TRBV20-1, the J call TRBJ2-1; 8 bases are a match to TRBD1. J lost 2 bases, V lost 4 bases, and 7 bases had no gene match. The CDR3 consists of 15 residues. CDR1 is DFQATT, CDR2 SNEGSKA, per germline (reference sequence). In DNA form, the CDR3 reads TGCAGTGCTAATCGACAGGGGTGGGCCTACAATGAGCAGTTCTTC. As protein: CSANRQGWAYNEQFF.

V and J are TRBV4-1 and TRBJ2-1; D is ambiguous. The CDR3 runs to 15 residues. Trimming left V 0 bases short and J 6 bases short, with 12 bases between. In germline, CDR1 is MGHRA, CDR2 YSYEKL. The CDR3 protein is CASSQDFTDFNEQFF. CDR3 coding DNA: TGCGCCAGCAGCCAAGATTTTACCGACTTCAATGAGCAGTTCTTC.

This clonotype was observed many times. The genes are TRBV29-1 and TRBJ2-5, with TRBD1 identical over 8 bases. The V gene end was trimmed by 4 bases and the J gene end by 4 bases; junction bases not matched to a gene: 14. Per germline, CDR1 SQVTM and CDR2 ANQGSEA. CDR3 size: 16 residues. The CDR3 DNA reads TGCAGCGTTGCGCATAGGACAGGGCTGGGGGGAGAGACCCAGTACTTC. This sequence encodes CSVAHRTGLGGETQYF. Drawing the rest from reference TRBV29-1 and TRBJ2-5, the complete variable domain is SAVISQKPSRDICQRGTSLTIQCQVDSQVTMMFWYRQQPGQSLTLIATANQGSEATYESGFVIDKFPISRPNLTFSTLTVSNMSPEDSSIYLCSVAHRTGLGGETQYFGPGTRLLVL.

This clonotype has more than one count but fewer than ten. CDR3 amino acids: CAWSYMTGLGYTF. The CDR3 coding sequence is TGTGCCTGGAGTTATATGACGGGGCTTGGCTACACCTTC. This chain uses TRBV30 with TRBJ1-2; tentatively, D is TRBD1 (5 bases). This CDR3 contains 13 residues. The V gene lost 2 bases and the J gene lost 7 bases, with 14 bases spanning the gap. CDR1 and CDR2 from the germline V gene are GTSNPN and SVGIG (reference sequence).

The table lists this clonotype with a few counts. The CDR3 DNA sequence: TGCGCCAGCAGCGGCCCGGGACTCCCCGTTATTAGCTACAATGAGCAGTTCTTC. This translates into CASSGPGLPVISYNEQFF. The chain has TRBV5-1 and TRBJ2-1, with D maybe TRBD2 (6 bases). Germline-derived CDR1 and CDR2 are SGHRS and YFSETQ. V lost 4 bases and J 3 bases, leaving 23 bases between the germline ends. This CDR3 is built from 18 residues.

The chain uses TRBV6-2 or TRBV6-3 and TRBJ2-1, with D possibly matching TRBD2 (6 bases). Germline lookup yields CDR1 MNHEY and CDR2 SVGEGT. This CDR3 region has 15 residues. The V and J ends lost 6 bases and 3 bases respectively, with 15 bases between them. The CDR3 DNA reads as TGTGCCAGCAGACCCTCTAGCGCCCACTACAATGAGCAGTTCTTC. Its protein product is CASRPSSAHYNEQFF.

In this sample, this clonotype turned up a few times. The chain carries TRBV29-1 and TRBJ2-3; 10 positions match TRBD2. Germline V gene lookup returns CDR1 SQVTM and CDR2 ANQGSEA. V lost 6 bases, J lost 5 bases, and 23 bases stayed unmatched. There are 19 residues in the CDR3. This chain's CDR3 is CSVRLGLAGVQRGGDTQYF. For the CDR3, the DNA is TGCAGCGTCCGGTTGGGCCTAGCGGGAGTCCAGAGGGGAGGAGATACGCAGTATTTT.

The rearrangement uses TRBV28 and TRBJ1-5, with 7 bases lining up with TRBD1. The CDR3 is made up of 15 amino acids. The germline V gene has CDR1 MDHEN and CDR2 SYDVKM. J gave up 3 bases and V 6 bases, and 8 bases lay outside the gene matches. The CDR3 nucleotides are TGTGCCAGCAGCGAGGGACAGTTTCCCAATCAGCCCCAGCATTTT. This codes for CASSEGQFPNQPQHF.

This clonotype has ten or more counts. The V gene is TRBV4-1, the J gene TRBJ2-3; D is undetermined. This CDR3 has 17 residues. The ends were cut back, 4 bases at V and 1 base at J, with 18 bases in the middle. Germline-derived CDR1 and CDR2 are MGHRA and YSYEKL. The CDR3 DNA is TGCGCCAGCAGCCTGACAACTGCCGAAATACGCACAGATACGCAGTATTTT. Protein: CASSLTTAEIRTDTQYF.